Each of the 28 T cell receptor beta chains below was sequenced from the same sample in a study of blood T cell repertoires in COVID-19. The assay was immunoSEQ multiplex PCR, and TCRdb's table has in-frame clones only and misses some. The table records 110,000 to 150,000 clones, about nine tenths of them present only once. The sample consisted of PBMCs or T cells enriched from blood (not recorded which). The receptors originated from a middle-aged man who had recovered from COVID-19.

This chain connects TRBV4-1 to TRBJ2-7, with D perhaps TRBD1 (6 bases). V was clipped by 1 base and J by 7 bases, with 17 bases between them. CDR1 is MGHRA, CDR2 YSYEKL, per germline. This CDR3 spans 15 amino acids. The CDR3 nucleotides read TGCGCCAGCAGCCAAGTGGGGGCGGGTTTCGTAGAGCAGTACTTC. Its protein is CASSQVGAGFVEQYF.

In this sample, this clone turned up once. The V gene is TRBV10-3, the J gene TRBJ2-7; weak D call: TRBD2 (5 bases). This CDR3 region has 15 residues. Germline V gene sequence: CDR1 ENHRY, CDR2 SYGVKD. The V end lost 4 bases, the J end lost 3 bases, and 16 bases lay between the germline ends. CDR3 nucleotides: TGTGCCATCAGTGGGTCGGGGAGTCTTAGCTACGAGCAGTACTTC. It is translated as CAISGSGSLSYEQYF.

The chain couples TRBV7-2 to TRBJ2-7; 9 bases line up with TRBD2. Germline CDR1 is SGHTA and CDR2 is FQGNSA. The CDR3 is 14 amino acids. The J segment lost 4 bases and the V segment lost 6 bases, leaving 7 bases of the junction unmatched. CDR3 amino acids: CASSKAGGGYEQYF. In nucleotides, the CDR3 is TGTGCCAGCAGTAAAGCGGGAGGCGGGTACGAGCAGTACTTC.

The CDR3: CASSQSPPAGICYNEQFF. CDR3 DNA sequence: TGCGCCAGCAGTCAATCCCCCCCCGCCGGGATATGTTACAATGAGCAGTTCTTC. The genes are TRBV23-1 and TRBJ2-1; tentative D call: TRBD2 (5 bases). TRBV23-1 is reported as an ORF; its role is uncertain. The length of the CDR3 is 18 residues. V was trimmed by 0 bases and J by 4 bases, leaving 19 bases between them.

The V gene is TRBV2, the J gene TRBJ2-1; the D is unclear. This CDR3 has 14 amino acids. Germline-derived CDR1 and CDR2 are SNHLY and FYNNEI. The V and J ends lost 10 bases and 0 bases respectively, with 13 bases between them. CDR3: CATESAHSYNEQFF. In DNA, the CDR3 is TGTGCCACCGAGAGCGCGCACTCCTACAATGAGCAGTTCTTC. Filled out from reference TRBV2 and TRBJ2-1, the complete variable domain reads EPEVTQTPSHQVTQMGQEVILRCVPISNHLYFYWYRQILGQKVEFLVSFYNNEISEKSEIFDDQFSVERPDGSNFTLKIRSTKLEDSAMYFCATESAHSYNEQFFGPGTRLTVL.

The rearrangement joins TRBV21-1 to TRBJ2-1; TRBD2 reflects the table's D call only, with no check against the DNA. TRBV21-1 represents a pseudogene. The CDR3 is made up of 21 amino acids. This CDR3 reads CASKRPLWTGKSGLAENEQFF. Written as DNA, the CDR3 is TGTGCCAGCAAGAGACCTCTGTGGACAGGGAAATCGGGACTAGCGGAGAATGAGCAGTTCTTC.

The chain joins TRBV25-1 to TRBJ1-3, with 8 bases matching TRBD1. Germline V gene data show CDR1 as MGHDK and CDR2 as SYGVNS. The CDR3 spans 16 residues. The trim removed 3 bases at V and 5 bases at J, leaving 9 bases unmatched. The CDR3 DNA is TGTGCCAGCAGTGACGTCGGGGACAGGCAACGAAACACCATATATTTT. It codes for CASSDVGDRQRNTIYF.

The chain has TRBV7-2 and TRBJ2-5; 10 bases match TRBD2. V trimming: 2 bases; J trimming: 5 bases; junction bases outside the gene matches: 8. The CDR3 length is 16 residues. The V gene's germline CDR1 is SGHTA and CDR2 FQGNSA. In DNA, the CDR3 is TGTGCCAGCAGCTTAAGGCTAGCGGGAGTGGGGGAGACCCAGTACTTC. Amino acids: CASSLRLAGVGETQYF.

The V gene is TRBV7-2, the J gene TRBJ2-2; D uncertain. The length of the CDR3 is 14 residues. The V end lost 2 bases, the J end lost 4 bases, and 8 bases lay between the germline ends. Germline loops: CDR1 SGHTA, CDR2 FQGNSA. This CDR3 is CASSLRPGTGELFF. The CDR3, as DNA: TGTGCCAGCAGCTTAAGGCCGGGCACCGGGGAGCTGTTTTTT.

The CDR3 loop is CASSLAWQVGEQYF. CDR3 DNA sequence: TGTGCCAGCAGCTTAGCCTGGCAGGTAGGCGAGCAGTACTTC. The V call is TRBV7-2, the J call TRBJ2-7; D is undetermined. CDR3 length: 14 amino acids. V gave up 0 bases and J gave up 6 bases, with 12 bases separating them. Per the germline V gene, CDR1 is SGHTA and CDR2 is FQGNSA.

V gene TRBV19 combines with J gene TRBJ1-1, with a possible D match to TRBD1 (6 bases). Trimming shortened V by 7 bases and J by 9 bases, and 21 bases separated the two germline ends. The CDR3 loop spans 14 amino acids. Germline V lookup: CDR1 LNHDA, CDR2 SQIVND (reference sequence). The chain's CDR3 is CASNSNRDKPQAFF. The CDR3, as DNA: TGTGCCAGTAACTCGAACCGGGACAAACCACAAGCTTTCTTT.

This rearrangement joins TRBV15 to TRBJ1-6; TRBD1 aligns across 9 bases. CDR3 size: 19 residues. Germline CDR1 reads LNHNV; CDR2 reads YYDKDF (reference sequence). Germline trimming cut 1 base from V and 4 bases from J; bases unmatched to any gene: 11. The chain's CDR3 is CATSRGALRTGAYNSPLHF. The CDR3 bases are TGTGCCACCAGCAGAGGCGCGCTTAGGACAGGGGCATATAATTCACCCCTCCACTTT.

The chain is built from TRBV5-1 and TRBJ2-3; a weak D match, TRBD2 (6 bases). Germline lookup yields CDR1 SGHRS and CDR2 YFSETQ. CDR3 length equals 14 residues. The V gene lost 4 bases and the J gene lost 3 bases, with 12 bases spanning the gap. The CDR3 region has the DNA TGCGCCAGCAGCGAAACCGGGGGAACAGATACGCAGTATTTT. It encodes CASSETGGTDTQYF.

The V and J genes are TRBV7-2 and TRBJ1-1, with 10 bases identical to TRBD1. V lost 5 bases and J lost 4; bases outside the gene matches: 7. This CDR3 contains 15 residues. Germline V gene sequence: CDR1 SGHTA, CDR2 FQGNSA. CDR3 protein: CASSQTGGAFTEAFF. In DNA, the CDR3 is TGTGCCAGCAGCCAGACAGGGGGCGCGTTCACTGAAGCTTTCTTT.

The genes are TRBV7-2 and TRBJ1-6, with D hard to call. The ends were cut back, 4 bases at V and 9 bases at J, with 19 bases in the middle. This CDR3 contains 16 residues. In germline, CDR1 is SGHTA, CDR2 FQGNSA. The chain's CDR3 is CASSSHRGGLGSPLHF. The DNA for the CDR3 is TGTGCCAGCAGCTCCCACCGGGGAGGGTTGGGTTCACCCCTCCACTTT.

J is TRBJ2-2 and V is TRBV24-1; possible D gene TRBD2, 5 bases. The CDR3 is 12 amino acids. The V end was cut by 7 bases, the J end by 3 bases, with 5 bases between. CDR1 KGHDR and CDR2 SFDVKD come from the germline V gene. The CDR3 DNA sequence: TGTGCCACCAGGAGGGACACCGGGGAGCTGTTTTTT. Amino acids: CATRRDTGELFF.

V gene TRBV9 combines with J gene TRBJ2-2; 8 nucleotides align to TRBD2. CDR1 SGDLS and CDR2 YYNGEE come from the germline V gene. The CDR3 has 15 residues. Germline trimming cut 3 bases from V and 3 bases from J; bases unmatched to any gene: 4. The CDR3 reads CASSERTSYTGELFF. In nucleotides, the CDR3 is TGTGCCAGCAGCGAACGGACTAGCTACACCGGGGAGCTGTTTTTT.

CDR3 nucleotide sequence: TGTGCCGTATATAACCGGGACAGAGACAATGAGCAGTTCTTC. Amino acids: CAVYNRDRDNEQFF. The chain links TRBV30 to TRBJ2-1; 7 bases match TRBD1. The CDR3 contains 14 residues. Trimming removed 8 bases from V and 5 bases from J; junction bases left unmatched: 12. Germline V CDR1 and CDR2: GTSNPN, SVGIG (reference sequence).

V and J are TRBV13 and TRBJ2-7; tentative D call: TRBD1 (5 bases). CDR3 size: 13 residues. CDR1 and CDR2 from the germline V gene are PRHDT and FYEKMQ (reference sequence). Trimming cost V 1 base and J 5 bases, with 9 bases left between them. The DNA for the CDR3 is TGTGCCAGCAGCTTAGTAAACAGGAACGAGCAGTACTTC. Its protein is CASSLVNRNEQYF.

The V and J genes are TRBV4-1 and TRBJ1-6; maybe TRBD1 (6 bases). Germline CDR1 reads MGHRA; CDR2 reads YSYEKL. Trimming left V 6 bases short and J 6 bases short, with 12 bases between. The CDR3 loop spans 14 amino acids. CDR3: CASRQGEGNSPLHF. The CDR3 DNA is TGCGCCAGCAGACAGGGAGAGGGTAATTCACCCCTCCACTTT.

The rearrangement links TRBV6-5 to TRBJ2-7, with D possibly being TRBD1 (6 bases). Trimming shortened V by 6 bases and J by 2 bases, and 11 bases separated the two germline ends. Germline CDR1 is MNHEY and CDR2 is SVGAGI. The CDR3 spans 13 residues. This chain's CDR3 is CASRGAGTYEQYF. CDR3 coding DNA: TGTGCCAGCAGGGGGGCCGGGACCTACGAGCAGTACTTC.

The chain combines TRBV3-1 (or the pseudogene TRBV3-2) with TRBJ1-6; 7 bases line up with TRBD1. This CDR3 comprises 14 residues. V trimming: 2 bases; J trimming: 9 bases; junction bases outside the gene matches: 4. The V gene's germline CDR1 is LGHDT and CDR2 YNNKEL (reference sequence). For the CDR3, the DNA is TGTGCCAGCAGCCAAAACAACAGGGGTTCACCCCTCCACTTT. Amino acids: CASSQNNRGSPLHF.

Judged by abundance, this clone is medium-sized. The chain carries TRBV29-1 and TRBJ2-7; TRBD1 matches 11 bases. Germline CDR1 is SQVTM and CDR2 is ANQGSEA. The CDR3 loop spans 14 amino acids. The ends lost 6 bases at V and 6 bases at J; junction bases unmatched: 10. CDR3 nucleotide sequence: TGCAGCGTCGGAGGGACAGGGGGTGTCGTCGAGCAGTACTTC. The encoded protein is CSVGGTGGVVEQYF.

The J gene is TRBJ1-5, the V gene TRBV7-2; no firm D call. Trimming took off 1 base at V and 0 bases at J, with 19 bases between the two ends. The germline V gene has CDR1 SGHTA and CDR2 FQGNSA. The CDR3 consists of 19 residues. The CDR3 sequence is CASSLDPPRYFYSNQPQHF. CDR3 nucleotide sequence: TGTGCCAGCAGCTTAGATCCACCACGTTACTTTTATAGCAATCAGCCCCAGCATTTT. Complete variable domain (other parts from reference TRBV7-2 and TRBJ1-5): GAGVSQSPSNKVTEKGKDVELRCDPISGHTALYWYRQSLGQGLEFLIYFQGNSAPDKSGLPSDRFSAERTGGSVSTLTIQRTQQEDSAVYLCASSLDPPRYFYSNQPQHFGDGTRLSIL.

The chain joins TRBV7-9 to TRBJ2-6; 7 nucleotides match TRBD2. Germline V gene sequence: CDR1 SEHNR, CDR2 FQNEAQ (reference sequence). V lost 5 bases to trimming and J lost 2 bases; unmatched junction nucleotides: 6. CDR3 length: 16 amino acids. CDR3 sequence: CASSPGGGAGANVLTF. DNA for the CDR3: TGTGCCAGCAGCCCGGGGGGAGGTGCTGGGGCCAACGTCCTGACTTTC.

Points on this clone: A junction boundary mismatches the germline segment, possibly from a read error. This chain links TRBV11-3 with TRBJ1-2; 7 bases map to TRBD1. Germline V CDR1 and CDR2: SGHNT, YENEEA. The CDR3 has 13 residues. CDR3 region: CASSLARGTEILF. In nucleotides, the CDR3 is TGTGCCAGCAGCTTGGCCCGGGGGACAGAGATACTCTTC. Looking up the rest from reference TRBV11-3 and TRBJ1-2 gives the full variable domain: EAGVVQSPRYKIIEKKQPVAFWCNPISGHNTLYWYLQNLGQGPELLIRYENEEAVDDSQLPKDRFSAERLKGVDSTLKIQPAELGDSAVYLCASSLARGTEILFGSGTRLTVV.

This rearrangement joins TRBV7-2 to TRBJ1-1; 7 bases match TRBD1. The CDR3 runs 15 residues. V lost 5 bases and J lost 5; bases outside the gene matches: 11. The V gene's germline CDR1 is SGHTA and CDR2 FQGNSA. CDR3 sequence reads: CASSPETGYGTEAFF. Written as DNA, the CDR3 is TGTGCCAGCAGCCCTGAGACAGGGTATGGGACTGAAGCTTTCTTT.

This clone was picked up one time. The chain links TRBV9 to TRBJ1-2; 9 nucleotides match TRBD1. Germline V gives CDR1 SGDLS, CDR2 YYNGEE. Trimming removed 0 bases from V and 2 bases from J; junction bases left unmatched: 5. The CDR3 totals 16 residues. CDR3 sequence reads: CASSVDRDRGNYGYTF. CDR3 nucleotides: TGTGCCAGCAGCGTAGATAGAGACAGGGGGAACTATGGCTACACCTTC. The full variable domain, its missing parts supplied by reference TRBV9 and TRBJ1-2, is DSGVTQTPKHLITATGQRVTLRCSPRSGDLSVYWYQQSLDQGLQFLIQYYNGEERAKGNILERFSAQQFPDLHSELNLSSLELGDSALYFCASSVDRDRGNYGYTFGSGTRLTVV.